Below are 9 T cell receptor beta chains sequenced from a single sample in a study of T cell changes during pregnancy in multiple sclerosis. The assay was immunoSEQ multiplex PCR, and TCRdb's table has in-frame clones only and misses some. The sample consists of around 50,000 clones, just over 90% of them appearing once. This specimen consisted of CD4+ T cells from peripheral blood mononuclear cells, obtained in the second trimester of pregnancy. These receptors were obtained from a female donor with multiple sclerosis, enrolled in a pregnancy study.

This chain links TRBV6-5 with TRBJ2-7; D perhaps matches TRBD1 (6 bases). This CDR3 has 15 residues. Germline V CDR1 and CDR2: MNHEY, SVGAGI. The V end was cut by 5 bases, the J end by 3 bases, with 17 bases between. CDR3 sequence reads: CASSQVTGVVYEQYF. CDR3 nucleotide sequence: TGTGCCAGCAGTCAAGTGACAGGCGTCGTCTACGAGCAGTACTTC.

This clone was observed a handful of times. The CDR3 loop reads CASSSWTSGEYYEQYF. CDR3 bases: TGTGCCAGCAGCTCGTGGACTAGCGGGGAGTACTACGAGCAGTACTTC. J is TRBJ2-7 and V is TRBV5-6; 12 positions agree with TRBD2. The CDR3 totals 16 residues. V was pared by 3 bases and J by 3 bases, with 7 bases of the junction left unmatched. Germline-derived CDR1 and CDR2 are SGHDT and YYEEEE.

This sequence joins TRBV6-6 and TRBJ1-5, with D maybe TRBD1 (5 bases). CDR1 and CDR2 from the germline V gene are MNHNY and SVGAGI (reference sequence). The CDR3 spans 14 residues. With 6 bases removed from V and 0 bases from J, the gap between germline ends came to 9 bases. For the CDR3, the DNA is TGTGCCAGCAGGCCAGGGAATAGCAATCAGCCCCAGCATTTT. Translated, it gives CASRPGNSNQPQHF.

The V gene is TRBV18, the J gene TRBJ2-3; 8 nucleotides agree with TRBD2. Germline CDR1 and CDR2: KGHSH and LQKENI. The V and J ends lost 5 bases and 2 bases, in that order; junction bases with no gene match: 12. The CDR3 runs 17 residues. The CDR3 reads CASSMFDGGAPTDTQYF. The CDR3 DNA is TGTGCCAGCTCAATGTTTGACGGGGGGGCCCCCACAGATACGCAGTATTTT. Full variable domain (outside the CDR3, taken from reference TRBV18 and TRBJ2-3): NAGVMQNPRHLVRRRGQEARLRCSPMKGHSHVYWYRQLPEEGLKFMVYLQKENIIDESGMPKERFSAEFPKEGPSILRIQQVVRGDSAAYFCASSMFDGGAPTDTQYFGPGTRLTVL.

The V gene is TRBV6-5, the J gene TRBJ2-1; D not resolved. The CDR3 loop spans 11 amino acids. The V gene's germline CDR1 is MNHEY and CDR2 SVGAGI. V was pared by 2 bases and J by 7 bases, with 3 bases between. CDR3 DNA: TGTGCCAGCAGTTACGCGAATGAGCAGTTCTTC. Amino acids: CASSYANEQFF.

Here the CDR3 reads CASSFSGRAYEQYF. The CDR3 DNA sequence: TGTGCCAGCAGTTTCAGCGGGAGGGCCTACGAGCAGTACTTC. The rearrangement uses TRBV27 and TRBJ2-7, with 10 positions matching TRBD2. Germline CDR1 MNHEY, CDR2 SMNVEV (reference sequence). After removal of 3 bases from V and 2 bases from J, the junction contained 1 base not matched to a gene. The CDR3 covers 14 residues.

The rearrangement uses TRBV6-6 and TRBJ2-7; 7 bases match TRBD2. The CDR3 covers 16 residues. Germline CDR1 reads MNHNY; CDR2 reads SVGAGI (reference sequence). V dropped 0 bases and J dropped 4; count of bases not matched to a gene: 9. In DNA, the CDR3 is TGTGCCAGCAGTTACTCGAAATGGGGGGAGGGGTACGAGCAGTACTTC. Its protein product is CASSYSKWGEGYEQYF.

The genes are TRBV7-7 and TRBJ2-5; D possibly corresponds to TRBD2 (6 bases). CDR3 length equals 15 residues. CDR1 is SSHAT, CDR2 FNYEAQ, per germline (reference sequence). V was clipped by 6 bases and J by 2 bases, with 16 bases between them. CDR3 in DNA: TGTGCCAGCAGTCTACGGGAGTCCAAACAAGAGACCCAGTACTTC. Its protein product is CASSLRESKQETQYF.

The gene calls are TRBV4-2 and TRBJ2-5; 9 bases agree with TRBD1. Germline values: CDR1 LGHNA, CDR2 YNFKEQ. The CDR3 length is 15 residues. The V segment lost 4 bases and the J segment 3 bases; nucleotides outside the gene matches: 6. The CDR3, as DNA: TGTGCCAGCAGCCCATACAGGGGGCGCGAAGAGACCCAGTACTTC. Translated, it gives CASSPYRGREETQYF.